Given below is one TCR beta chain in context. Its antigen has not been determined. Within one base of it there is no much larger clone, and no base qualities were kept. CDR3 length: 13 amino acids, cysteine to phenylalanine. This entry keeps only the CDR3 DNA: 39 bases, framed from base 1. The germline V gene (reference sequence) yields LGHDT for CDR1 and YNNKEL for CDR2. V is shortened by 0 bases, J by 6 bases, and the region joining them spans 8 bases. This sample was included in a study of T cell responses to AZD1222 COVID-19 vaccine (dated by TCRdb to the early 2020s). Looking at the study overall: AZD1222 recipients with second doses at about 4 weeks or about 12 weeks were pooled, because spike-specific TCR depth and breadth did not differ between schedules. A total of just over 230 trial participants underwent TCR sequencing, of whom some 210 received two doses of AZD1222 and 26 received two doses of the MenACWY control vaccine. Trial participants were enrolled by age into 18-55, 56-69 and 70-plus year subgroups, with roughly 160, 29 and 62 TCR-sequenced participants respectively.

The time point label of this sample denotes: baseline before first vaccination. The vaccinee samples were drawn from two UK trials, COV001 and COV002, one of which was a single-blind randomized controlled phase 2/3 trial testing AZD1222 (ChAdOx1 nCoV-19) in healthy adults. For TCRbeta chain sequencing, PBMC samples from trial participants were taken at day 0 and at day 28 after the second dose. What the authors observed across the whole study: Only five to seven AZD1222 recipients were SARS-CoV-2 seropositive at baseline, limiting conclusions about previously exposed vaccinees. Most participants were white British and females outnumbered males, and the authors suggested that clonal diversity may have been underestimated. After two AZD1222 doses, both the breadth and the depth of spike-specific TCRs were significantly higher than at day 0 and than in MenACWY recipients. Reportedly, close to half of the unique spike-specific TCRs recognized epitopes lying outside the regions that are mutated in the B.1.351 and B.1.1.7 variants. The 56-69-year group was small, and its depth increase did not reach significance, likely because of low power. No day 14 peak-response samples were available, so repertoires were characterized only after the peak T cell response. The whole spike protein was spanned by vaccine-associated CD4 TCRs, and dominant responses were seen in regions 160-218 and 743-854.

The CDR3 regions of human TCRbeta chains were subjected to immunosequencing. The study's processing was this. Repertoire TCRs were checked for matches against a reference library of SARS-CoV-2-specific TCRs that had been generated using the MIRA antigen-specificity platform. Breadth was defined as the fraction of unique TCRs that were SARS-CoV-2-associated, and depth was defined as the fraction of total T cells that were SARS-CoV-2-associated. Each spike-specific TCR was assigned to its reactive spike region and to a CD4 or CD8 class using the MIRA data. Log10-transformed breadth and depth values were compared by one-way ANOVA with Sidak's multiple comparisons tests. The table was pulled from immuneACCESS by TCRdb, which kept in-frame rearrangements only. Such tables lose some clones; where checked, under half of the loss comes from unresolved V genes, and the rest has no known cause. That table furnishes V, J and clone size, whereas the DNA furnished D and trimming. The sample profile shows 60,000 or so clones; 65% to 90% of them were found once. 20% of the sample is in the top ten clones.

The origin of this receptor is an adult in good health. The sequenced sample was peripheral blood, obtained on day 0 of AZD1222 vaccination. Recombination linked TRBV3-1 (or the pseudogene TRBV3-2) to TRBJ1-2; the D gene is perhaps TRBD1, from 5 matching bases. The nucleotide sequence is TGTGCCAGCAGCCAAGACGAAGGGGATGGCTACACCTTC. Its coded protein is CASSQDEGDGYTF.